This TCR beta chain emerged from a study of T-cell reconstitution after alpha-beta-depleted transplantation in children (dated by TCRdb to 2016 to 2017). A note on the overall study: Using TCR repertoire profiling, the study followed T-cell immune reconstitution in a quantitative way in children after TCRalphabeta/CD19-depleted allogeneic hematopoietic cell transplantation.

The germline V gene encodes CDR1 ENHRY and CDR2 SYGVKD. V is pared back by 3 bases and J by 10 bases, with 10 bases lying between the germline termini. From its cysteine to its phenylalanine, the CDR3 spans 12 amino acids. The only DNA kept is the CDR3, 36 bases in frame from the first base. This clonotype was recorded at least ten times. Which antigen it targets is not known. No per-base quality is available; no much larger clone lies one base away. Library prep was done by PCR. Reads for this sample came from an Illumina HiSeq 2500. TCR libraries were prepared with molecular barcoding, using unique molecular identifiers to normalize TCRbeta repertoire quantification. Using fastp at Q25 and MiXCR, TCRdb reprocessed the public reads and kept productive beta chains. When rows share a CDR3 protein, they turn into one entry using the most common DNA and genes. A total of roughly 300,000 distinct CDR3 sequences appear in this sample, more than 9% of them only once. The ten largest clones capture over 9% of the sample.

The rearranged segments are TRBV10-3 and TRBJ2-1, with no confident D gene call. This specimen consisted of PBMCs from the stem cell graft donor, obtained from the stem cell graft. The clonotype originates from a human donor who donated a stem cell graft to a child with SCID. The nucleotide sequence is given as TGTGCCATCAGTGATATTCGTGAAGAGCAGTTCTTC. Translation gives CAISDIREEQFF.